Listed below are T cell receptor beta chains from one sample, sequenced in a study of blood T cell repertoires in COVID-19. TCRdb's table, derived via immunoSEQ multiplex PCR, lists solely in-frame clones and lacks some. The profile covers roughly 89,000 clones, with roughly 80% appearing a single time and about 14% taken by the ten largest. What was sequenced was peripheral blood. The receptors stem from a woman older than 75 with acute or convalescent COVID-19. The CDR3 runs from the conserved cysteine through the conserved F or W. The D gene is left open where the match is weak. Clone size is shown for a subset of rows, as once, few, many or a class of expanded clone.

j_call: TRBJ1-2; clone_size: .; d_call: .; v_call: TRBV11-3; cdr3_aa: CASSLTAGSHYGYTF; cdr3_nt: TGTGCCAGCAGCCTGACGGCGGGCAGCCACTATGGCTACACCTTC
j_call: TRBJ2-5; clone_size: few; d_call: TRBD1; v_call: TRBV29-1; cdr3_aa: CSVGQGAGKTQYF; cdr3_nt: TGCAGCGTTGGACAGGGGGCGGGAAAGACCCAGTACTTC
j_call: TRBJ2-2; clone_size: .; d_call: TRBD2; v_call: TRBV2; cdr3_aa: CASSGTSGITGELFF; cdr3_nt: TGTGCCAGCAGTGGAACTAGCGGGATCACCGGGGAGCTGTTTTTT
j_call: TRBJ1-1; clone_size: few; d_call: TRBD1; v_call: TRBV6-2/TRBV6-3; cdr3_aa: CASSRAQGALLAFF; cdr3_nt: TGTGCCAGCAGTAGGGCGCAGGGGGCGTTGTTAGCTTTCTTT
j_call: TRBJ1-1; clone_size: .; d_call: .; v_call: TRBV5-4; cdr3_aa: CASSLDRGPNTEAFF; cdr3_nt: TGTGCCAGCAGCTTGGATAGGGGCCCTAACACTGAAGCTTTCTTT
j_call: TRBJ1-4; clone_size: .; d_call: .; v_call: TRBV5-1; cdr3_aa: CASSSGRGAPTNEKLFF; cdr3_nt: TGCGCCAGCAGCTCTGGGCGGGGGGCACCAACTAATGAAAAACTGTTTTTT
j_call: TRBJ1-2; clone_size: .; d_call: .; v_call: TRBV6-4; cdr3_aa: CASSDGLASSDYGYTF; cdr3_nt: TGTGCCAGCAGTGACGGTCTGGCATCGAGCGACTATGGCTACACCTTC
j_call: TRBJ1-1; clone_size: .; d_call: .; v_call: TRBV13; cdr3_aa: CASSFYRSEAFF; cdr3_nt: TGTGCCAGCAGCTTTTACAGGTCTGAAGCTTTCTTT
j_call: TRBJ1-2; clone_size: once; d_call: .; v_call: TRBV14; cdr3_aa: CASSPLEDYGYTF; cdr3_nt: TGTGCCAGCAGCCCGTTAGAGGACTATGGCTACACCTTC
j_call: TRBJ1-2; clone_size: .; d_call: TRBD1; v_call: TRBV19; cdr3_aa: CASGGQGRYGYTF; cdr3_nt: TGTGCCAGTGGAGGACAGGGACGCTATGGCTACACCTTC
j_call: TRBJ2-2; clone_size: .; d_call: TRBD2; v_call: TRBV9; cdr3_aa: CASSVVPAGGPNTGELFF; cdr3_nt: TGTGCCAGCAGCGTAGTTCCGGCGGGGGGGCCTAACACCGGGGAGCTGTTTTTT
j_call: TRBJ2-1; clone_size: .; d_call: .; v_call: TRBV18; cdr3_aa: CASSPRGDRNEQFF; cdr3_nt: TGTGCCAGCTCACCTCGGGGTGATCGGAATGAGCAGTTCTTC
j_call: TRBJ1-2; clone_size: .; d_call: TRBD1; v_call: TRBV7-9; cdr3_aa: CAGMEPGQGNGYTF; cdr3_nt: TGTGCCGGCATGGAGCCGGGACAGGGGAATGGCTACACCTTC
j_call: TRBJ2-1; clone_size: .; d_call: .; v_call: TRBV11-2; cdr3_aa: CASRAYRGRADEQFF; cdr3_nt: TGTGCCAGCAGGGCTTACAGGGGGAGGGCGGATGAGCAGTTCTTC
j_call: TRBJ2-5; clone_size: .; d_call: TRBD1; v_call: TRBV3-1/TRBV3-2; cdr3_aa: CASSLRGQETQYF; cdr3_nt: TGTGCCAGCAGTCTCAGGGGGCAAGAGACCCAGTACTTC
j_call: TRBJ2-1; clone_size: .; d_call: TRBD2; v_call: TRBV27; cdr3_aa: CASNPSGGAYNEQFF; cdr3_nt: TGTGCCAGCAACCCCAGCGGGGGGGCCTACAATGAGCAGTTCTTC
j_call: TRBJ2-5; clone_size: .; d_call: TRBD2; v_call: TRBV30; cdr3_aa: CAWSSGTKQETQYF; cdr3_nt: TGTGCCTGGAGTTCCGGGACTAAACAAGAGACCCAGTACTTC
j_call: TRBJ1-2; clone_size: .; d_call: .; v_call: TRBV6-6; cdr3_aa: CASRAPEGGYGYTF; cdr3_nt: TGTGCCAGCAGGGCCCCAGAGGGAGGGTATGGCTACACCTTC
j_call: TRBJ1-1; clone_size: .; d_call: .; v_call: TRBV6-2/TRBV6-3; cdr3_aa: CASSYPTGKGTEAFF; cdr3_nt: TGTGCCAGCAGTTACCCCACAGGGAAAGGCACTGAAGCTTTCTTT
j_call: TRBJ2-7; clone_size: .; d_call: .; v_call: TRBV6-5; cdr3_aa: CASSPLQGIAYEQYF; cdr3_nt: TGTGCCAGCAGTCCTTTACAGGGAATCGCCTACGAGCAGTACTTC
j_call: TRBJ2-3; clone_size: .; d_call: TRBD2; v_call: TRBV2; cdr3_aa: CASSVTSGDFTNTQYF; cdr3_nt: TGTGCCAGCAGTGTTACTAGCGGGGATTTCACAAATACGCAGTATTTT
j_call: TRBJ2-3; clone_size: .; d_call: TRBD2; v_call: TRBV13; cdr3_aa: CASSLVLAGGGTDTQYF; cdr3_nt: TGTGCCAGCAGCTTAGTCCTAGCGGGGGGTGGGACAGATACGCAGTATTTT
j_call: TRBJ1-6; clone_size: .; d_call: TRBD1; v_call: TRBV5-4; cdr3_aa: CASSSGGNTYNSPLHF; cdr3_nt: TGTGCCAGCAGCTCAGGGGGGAACACCTATAATTCACCCCTCCACTTT
j_call: TRBJ2-7; clone_size: .; d_call: .; v_call: TRBV21-1; cdr3_aa: CASSKENLSPGQRRSSYEQYF; cdr3_nt: TGTGCCAGCAGCAAAGAGAACCTCTCCCCGGGACAGCGTAGGAGCTCCTACGAGCAGTACTTC
j_call: TRBJ1-4; clone_size: .; d_call: TRBD1; v_call: TRBV6-5; cdr3_aa: CASSRTGGTNEKLFF; cdr3_nt: TGTGCCAGCAGCCGAACAGGGGGGACTAATGAAAAACTGTTTTTT
j_call: TRBJ2-7; clone_size: .; d_call: .; v_call: TRBV30; cdr3_aa: CAWSASDYEQYF; cdr3_nt: TGTGCCTGGAGTGCTAGCGACTACGAGCAGTACTTC
j_call: TRBJ1-1; clone_size: .; d_call: .; v_call: TRBV5-4; cdr3_aa: CASSLTTANTEAFF; cdr3_nt: TGTGCCAGCAGCTTGACTACCGCGAACACTGAAGCTTTCTTT
j_call: TRBJ1-6; clone_size: .; d_call: .; v_call: TRBV6-4; cdr3_aa: CASSEHSSTGTSASPLHF; cdr3_nt: TGTGCCAGCAGTGAACATAGTAGTACAGGGACATCGGCTTCACCCCTCCACTTT
j_call: TRBJ2-1; clone_size: .; d_call: .; v_call: TRBV6-5; cdr3_aa: CASSPLNEQFF; cdr3_nt: TGTGCCAGCAGCCCCCTCAATGAGCAGTTCTTC
j_call: TRBJ1-5; clone_size: once; d_call: TRBD1; v_call: TRBV2; cdr3_aa: CASRGQANQPQHF; cdr3_nt: TGTGCCAGCAGGGGACAGGCAAATCAGCCCCAGCATTTT
j_call: TRBJ1-2; clone_size: .; d_call: TRBD1; v_call: TRBV27; cdr3_aa: CASSFSGQFYGYTF; cdr3_nt: TGTGCCAGCAGTTTCTCGGGACAGTTCTATGGCTACACCTTC
j_call: TRBJ1-2; clone_size: .; d_call: .; v_call: TRBV5-6; cdr3_aa: CASSIVNSGYTF; cdr3_nt: TGTGCCAGCAGCATCGTCAACAGTGGCTACACCTTC
j_call: TRBJ2-7; clone_size: .; d_call: .; v_call: TRBV5-1; cdr3_aa: CASRQGFFSYEQYF; cdr3_nt: TGCGCCAGCAGGCAGGGATTTTTTTCCTACGAGCAGTACTTC
j_call: TRBJ1-3; clone_size: .; d_call: .; v_call: TRBV6-5; cdr3_aa: CASRTASGNTIYF; cdr3_nt: TGTGCCAGCCGGACAGCATCTGGAAACACCATATATTTT
j_call: TRBJ2-2; clone_size: few; d_call: TRBD1; v_call: TRBV5-1; cdr3_aa: CASSLHRGSNTGELFF; cdr3_nt: TGCGCCAGCAGCTTACACAGGGGATCGAACACCGGGGAGCTGTTTTTT
j_call: TRBJ2-7; clone_size: .; d_call: .; v_call: TRBV11-3; cdr3_aa: CASSLGQTPYEQYF; cdr3_nt: TGTGCCAGCAGCCTCGGACAGACCCCCTACGAGCAGTACTTC
j_call: TRBJ2-6; clone_size: .; d_call: TRBD2; v_call: TRBV6-5; cdr3_aa: CASRPGTTGANVLTF; cdr3_nt: TGTGCCAGCAGACCCGGGACTACTGGGGCCAACGTCCTGACTTTC
j_call: TRBJ2-7; clone_size: .; d_call: .; v_call: TRBV9; cdr3_aa: CASSVEGRLGAYEQYF; cdr3_nt: TGTGCCAGCAGCGTAGAAGGCCGCTTAGGGGCCTACGAGCAGTACTTC
j_call: TRBJ2-7; clone_size: .; d_call: .; v_call: TRBV6-6; cdr3_aa: CASSEEIYEQYF; cdr3_nt: TGTGCCAGCAGCGAAGAGATTTACGAGCAGTACTTC